A selection of T cell receptor beta chains follows, all from one sample in a study of T cells in Graves' hyperthyroidism and ophthalmopathy. Each CDR3 protein gets one entry after TCRdb re-called the multiplex PCR reads with MiXCR. The sample holds about 600,000 distinct CDR3 sequences, more than 15% seen once. The sequenced sample was blood. The receptors derive from a woman aged 40-49 years with Graves' ophthalmopathy. The CDR3 runs from the conserved cysteine through the conserved F or W. A D gene is named only where the DNA matches it firmly. The size of a clone is reported for some rows only, either as once, few or many, or as a class for expanded clones.

size	V	D	J	DNA	CDR3
many	TRBV29-1	-	TRBJ1-1	TGCAGCGTTGTCCGAGCTGGACAGACCACTGAAGCTTTCTTT	CSVVRAGQTTEAFF
many	TRBV2	-	TRBJ2-1	TGTGCCAGCAGTGGAGGGCCCCGGATCGGCAATGAGCAGTTCTTC	CASSGGPRIGNEQFF
many	TRBV28	-	TRBJ1-6	TGTGCCAGCAGTTCGGACGGAAATTCACCCCTCCACTTT	CASSSDGNSPLHF
-	TRBV12-3/TRBV12-4	-	TRBJ1-2	TGTGCCAGCAGCCAAGGAGTTGGGTTTCAGGTATTTGGGTATGGCTACACCTTC	CASSQGVGFQVFGYGYTF
many	TRBV28	TRBD1	TRBJ2-7	TGTGCCAGCAGTCAGGGGACAGGGGTTGGCGAGCAGTACTTC	CASSQGTGVGEQYF
many	TRBV28	TRBD2	TRBJ2-3	TGTGCCAGCAGTTTAATTGGGATGACTAGCTGGGCAGATACGCAGTATTTT	CASSLIGMTSWADTQYF
-	TRBV7-2	-	TRBJ2-7	TGTGCCAGCAGCCCCAGACAGGGCCAGGGGAGGGAGCAGTACTTC	CASSPRQGQGREQYF
many	TRBV2	TRBD1	TRBJ2-7	TGTGCCAGCAGTGGACAGGGATTTATCGAGCAGTACTTC	CASSGQGFIEQYF
-	TRBV28	-	TRBJ2-7	TGTGCCAGCAGCTCCTCTTTGACTAGGTCCTACGAGCAGTACTTC	CASSSSLTRSYEQYF
few	TRBV4-2	TRBD1	TRBJ2-7	TGTGCCAGCAGCCAAGATTCAGGGACAGGGACCTACGAGCAGTACTTC	CASSQDSGTGTYEQYF
few	TRBV20-1	TRBD2	TRBJ2-7	TGCAGTGCTAGCGGGACTAGCGAATACTACGAGCAGTACTTC	CSASGTSEYYEQYF
-	TRBV7-9	-	TRBJ1-2	TGTGCCAGCAGCTCCGAAACAGCAATTTATGGCTACACCTTC	CASSSETAIYGYTF
many	TRBV6-1	-	TRBJ2-1	TGTGCCAGCAGTGAAGTACTGGGAGGAAGCTCCTACAATGAGCAGTTCTTC	CASSEVLGGSSYNEQFF
many	TRBV18	-	TRBJ2-7	TGTGCCAGCTCACCGGCGGAGGGGGAGCAGTACTTC	CASSPAEGEQYF
few	TRBV19	-	TRBJ1-5	TGTGCCAGTAGTTTGGGCTCGCGGGGTTTCACAGGGCAGCCCCAGCATTTT	CASSLGSRGFTGQPQHF
few	TRBV20-1	-	TRBJ2-5	TGCAGTGCAGTAACGGGCCCGTACCAAGAGACCCAGTACTTC	CSAVTGPYQETQYF
many	TRBV2	-	TRBJ1-2	TGTGCCAGCAGCGCCGAGTATGGCTACACCTTC	CASSAEYGYTF
many	TRBV7-9	-	TRBJ2-1	TGTGCCAGCAGCCCGACAGGCACGCGATACAATGAGCAGTTCTTC	CASSPTGTRYNEQFF
many	TRBV6-1	-	TRBJ2-3	TGTGCCAGCAGTGACCTGGGAGTCGCAGATACGCAGTATTTT	CASSDLGVADTQYF
many	TRBV30	-	TRBJ1-2	TGTGCCTGCCCTTGGCGGACCAACTATGGCTACACCTTC	CACPWRTNYGYTF
-	TRBV18	TRBD1	TRBJ2-1	TGTGCCAGCTCACCCACGGACAGGGGGGCAGTATATGAGCAGTTCTTC	CASSPTDRGAVYEQFF
many	TRBV11-1	-	TRBJ2-1	TGTGCCAGCAGACCGACTAGTTTTTACAATGAGCAGTTCTTC	CASRPTSFYNEQFF
few	TRBV29-1	TRBD1	TRBJ1-1	TGCAGCGTTGAAGATGAGGACAGGATCTTAAACACTGAAGCTTTCTTT	CSVEDEDRILNTEAFF
many	TRBV7-8	TRBD2	TRBJ2-1	TGTGCCAGCAGCTCTCCACTAGGACTAGGGTTGGGGGACAATGAGCAGTTCTTC	CASSSPLGLGLGDNEQFF
many	TRBV24-1	-	TRBJ2-1	TGTGCCACCGAGGAAGGCGGGAACTTCTACAATGAGCAGTTCTTC	CATEEGGNFYNEQFF
many	TRBV30	-	TRBJ1-6	TGTGCCTGGAGTTGGGGCAGACTTAATTCACCCCTCCACTTT	CAWSWGRLNSPLHF
-	TRBV19	TRBD2	TRBJ2-7	TGTGCCAGTAGTATAGCGGGACTAGCGGGAGACTACGAGCAATACTTC	CASSIAGLAGDYEQYF
few	TRBV29-1	-	TRBJ2-5	TGCAGCGTTGAGGCAGCTCAAGAGACCCAGTACTTC	CSVEAAQETQYF
many	TRBV7-9	-	TRBJ2-7	TGTGCCAGCAGCCCGGACGCGAGCTCCTACGAGCAGTACTTC	CASSPDASSYEQYF
many	TRBV7-9	-	TRBJ2-3	TGTGCCAGCAGCTTAGTTGGCGGGCCAGGCAATACGCAGTATTTT	CASSLVGGPGNTQYF
many	TRBV12-3/TRBV12-4	-	TRBJ2-2	TGTGCCAGCAGCGCGGGCCCCCCGAGCCCCGGGGAGCTGTTTTTT	CASSAGPPSPGELFF
few	TRBV18	-	TRBJ1-6	TGTGCCAGCTCACCGGTGTCTCGGGGGGGCTCCTATAATTCACCCCTCCACTTT	CASSPVSRGGSYNSPLHF
many	TRBV20-1	-	TRBJ2-7	TGCAGTGCCAAAGCCCTAGGAAACTCCTACGAGCAGTACTTC	CSAKALGNSYEQYF
few	TRBV15	TRBD2	TRBJ2-3	TGTGCCACCGGCAGAGGGGCTAGCGGGACCTACACAGATACGCAGTATTTT	CATGRGASGTYTDTQYF